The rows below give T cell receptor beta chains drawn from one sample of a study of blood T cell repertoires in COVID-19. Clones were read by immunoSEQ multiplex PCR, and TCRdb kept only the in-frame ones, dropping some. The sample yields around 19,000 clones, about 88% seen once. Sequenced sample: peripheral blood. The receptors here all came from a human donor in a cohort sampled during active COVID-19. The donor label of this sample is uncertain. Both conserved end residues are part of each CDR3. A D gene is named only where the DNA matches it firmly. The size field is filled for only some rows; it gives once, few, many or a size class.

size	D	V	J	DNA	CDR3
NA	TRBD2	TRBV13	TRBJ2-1	TGTGCCAGCAGGCATACTAGCGGGATTTTCAATGAGCAGTTCTTC	CASRHTSGIFNEQFF
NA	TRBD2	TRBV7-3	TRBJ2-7	TGTGCCAGCAGCCTAACACCAGCGGGAGGGCCAGACTACGAGCAGTACTTC	CASSLTPAGGPDYEQYF
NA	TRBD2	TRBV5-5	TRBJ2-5	TGTGCCAGCACCATTAGGGGAGGGCAGGGCCAAGAGACCCAGTACTTC	CASTIRGGQGQETQYF
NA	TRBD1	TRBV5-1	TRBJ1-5	TGCGCCAGCAGCTTGAATACAGGGGGTGATCAGCCCCAGCATTTT	CASSLNTGGDQPQHF
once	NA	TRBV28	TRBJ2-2	TGTGCCAGCAGTCCCCAAGGGGCGCGTGGCACCGGGGAGCTGTTTTTT	CASSPQGARGTGELFF
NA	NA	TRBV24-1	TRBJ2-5	TGTGCCACCAGTGATTATTTAAGGGGTGGAGAGACCCAGTACTTC	CATSDYLRGGETQYF
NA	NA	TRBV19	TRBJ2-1	TGTGCCAGTAGTCCGCGAGGTCCACGACTAGTCCCTGAGCAGTTCTTC	CASSPRGPRLVPEQFF
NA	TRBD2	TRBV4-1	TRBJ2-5	TGCGCCAGCAGCCAAGTCCTAGCGGGAGGGCGACAAGAGACCCAGTACTTC	CASSQVLAGGRQETQYF
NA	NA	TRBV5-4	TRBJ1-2	TGTGCCAGCAGCTCCTGGGAGGCAGGGTCTAATGGCTACACCTTC	CASSSWEAGSNGYTF
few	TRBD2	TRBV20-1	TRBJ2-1	TGCAGTGCTAGTTCTAGCGGGACCAATGAGCAGTTCTTC	CSASSSGTNEQFF
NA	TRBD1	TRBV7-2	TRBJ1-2	TGTGCCAGCAGCATAGGGACAGGAATCGATGGCTACACCTTC	CASSIGTGIDGYTF
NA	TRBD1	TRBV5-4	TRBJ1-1	TGTGCCAGCAGGCCGGACAGGCACACTGAAGCTTTCTTT	CASRPDRHTEAFF
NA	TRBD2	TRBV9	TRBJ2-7	TGTGCCAGCAGCGGGGGACTAGCGGCCTCCTACGAGCAGTACTTC	CASSGGLAASYEQYF
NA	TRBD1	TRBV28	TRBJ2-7	TGTGCCAGCGTTCGGACAGGGAGCTCCTACGAGCAGTACTTC	CASVRTGSSYEQYF
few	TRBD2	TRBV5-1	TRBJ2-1	TGCGCCAGCAGCTTGTTTGTTCAAGCGGGAGGGCCGGGTGAGCAGTTCTTC	CASSLFVQAGGPGEQFF
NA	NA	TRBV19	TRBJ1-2	TGTGCCAGTAGTAGTCGACAGGACTATGGCTACACCTTC	CASSSRQDYGYTF